What follows are 18 T cell receptor beta chains derived from one specimen sequenced in a study of glioma-infiltrating T cells. Amplification of TCR alpha and beta CDR3 regions from RNA used iRepertoire nested multiplex PCR. TCRdb reanalysed the multiplex PCR reads using MiXCR and keeps one entry per CDR3 protein. The sample carries 90,000 or so distinct CDR3 sequences, around 37% recorded once. The sequenced sample was glioma tissue, nonneoplastic brain tissue, or PBMCs (not recorded which). Source of these receptors: a human donor with low-grade glioma or glioblastoma, undergoing nonglioma brain surgery, or in good health (not recorded which).

The DNA for the CDR3 is TGTGCCAGCAGTCAACTTAGCGGGGGGGCCTACAATGAGCAGTTCTTC. Translation gives CASSQLSGGAYNEQFF. The chain couples TRBV6-2 or TRBV6-3 to TRBJ2-1; TRBD2 agrees at 11 bases. The germline gives CDR1 MNHEY, CDR2 SVGEGT. The ends lost 5 bases at V and 2 bases at J; junction bases unmatched: 5. The CDR3 is made up of 16 amino acids.

The table lists this clonotype with many counts. The chain joins TRBV7-2 to TRBJ2-7; 11 bases align to TRBD2. V shed 3 bases and J 2 bases; nucleotides not matched to a gene: 0. CDR1 is SGHTA and CDR2 is FQGNSA in the germline V gene. The CDR3 has 14 amino acids. The CDR3 region is CASSFSGGAYEQYF. DNA of the CDR3: TGTGCCAGCAGCTTTAGCGGGGGGGCCTACGAGCAGTACTTC.

About this clonotype: A junction end diverges from the germline sequence, so it may reflect a read error. V usage is TRBV14 and J usage is TRBJ1-1; no clear D gene. Germline CDR1 and CDR2: SGHDN and FVKESK. This CDR3 is 13 amino acids long. CDR3 residues: CASSQLLGSEALF. CDR3 nucleotide sequence: TGTGCCAGCAGCCAGCTCTTGGGGTCTGAAGCCCTCTTT. Using reference TRBV14 and TRBJ1-1 for the parts outside the CDR3, the full variable domain is EAGVTQFPSHSVIEKGQTVTLRCDPISGHDNLYWYRRVMGKEIKFLLHFVKESKQDESGMPNNRFLAERTGGTYSTLKVQPAELEDSGVYFCASSQLLGSEALFGQGTRLTVV.

This clonotype was counted many times. V gene TRBV15 combines with J gene TRBJ2-5; tentative D call: TRBD2 (5 bases). Deletions cut 3 bases from V and 6 bases from J, with 11 bases between. This CDR3 contains 13 residues. Germline CDR1 LNHNV, CDR2 YYDKDF (reference sequence). The CDR3 loop is CATSSWETKTQYF. The CDR3 DNA is TGTGCCACCAGCAGCTGGGAGACGAAGACCCAGTACTTC.

This clonotype showed up many times. CDR3 region: CASSRARQEGLYEQYF. The CDR3 DNA is TGTGCCAGCAGCCGCGCCAGACAGGAGGGACTCTACGAGCAGTACTTC. The chain recombines TRBV6-1 with TRBJ2-7; tentatively, D is TRBD1 or TRBD2 (6 bases each). V lost 6 bases and J 3 bases, leaving 21 bases between the germline ends. The germline V gene has CDR1 MNHNS and CDR2 SASEGT. The CDR3 runs to 16 residues.

This clonotype was seen many times. V is TRBV29-1 and J is TRBJ1-1; perhaps TRBD1 as D (5 bases). Between the trimmed V and J ends, which lost 4 bases and 1 base, there was a span of 16 bases. CDR3 size: 15 residues. Germline V gene data show CDR1 as SQVTM and CDR2 as ANQGSEA. CDR3 residues: CSVAPNGGWNTEAFF. Written as DNA, the CDR3 is TGCAGCGTTGCCCCAAATGGGGGATGGAACACTGAAGCTTTCTTT.

Comment on this clonotype: Being one base from a much bigger clone, this may be a read error. This chain joins TRBV7-2 and TRBJ2-7; 10 nucleotides line up with TRBD2. Germline V gene data show CDR1 as SGHTA and CDR2 as FQGNSA. V trimming: 7 bases; J trimming: 0 bases; junction bases outside the gene matches: 9. This CDR3 contains 16 residues. The CDR3 region has the DNA TGTGCCAGCACCATTAGCGGGAGGACGAGCTCCTACGAGCAGTACGTC. This encodes CASTISGRTSSYEQYV.

As to this clonotype: The conserved closing phenylalanine or tryptophan is absent in this CDR3, likely reflecting a read error. The genes are TRBV11-3 and TRBJ1-1, with unresolved D. The CDR3 runs to 12 residues. V was cut by 7 bases and J by 1 base, with 7 bases left in between. CDR1 is SGHNT, CDR2 YENEEA, per germline. The CDR3 region has the DNA TGTGCCAGCAACCCAAAGAACACTGAAGCTTTCCTT. It codes for CASNPKNTEAFL.

V gene TRBV27 combines with J gene TRBJ1-5, with 10 bases that match TRBD1. There are 15 residues in the CDR3. Germline V gives CDR1 MNHEY, CDR2 SMNVEV (reference sequence). The V gene end was trimmed by 2 bases and the J gene end by 11 bases; junction bases not matched to a gene: 9. The CDR3 nucleotides read TGTGCCAGCAGTTTAGACAGGGGGCACCAAGAGACCCAGCATTTT. This gives the protein CASSLDRGHQETQHF.

This clonotype has a handful of counts. This CDR3 reads CASSQVVRQNTEAFF. The CDR3 DNA is TGTGCCAGCAGCCAAGTAGTGAGGCAGAACACTGAAGCTTTCTTT. The chain uses TRBV5-6 and TRBJ1-1; D is undetermined. V was clipped by 4 bases and J by 1 base, with 14 bases between them. This CDR3 contains 15 residues. Germline CDR1 reads SGHDT; CDR2 reads YYEEEE.

This clonotype was picked up many times. The genes are TRBV5-1 and TRBJ2-3; tentative D call: TRBD1 (5 bases). Trimming left V 5 bases short and J 8 bases short, with 15 bases between. CDR3 length: 13 amino acids. Per the germline V gene, CDR1 is SGHRS and CDR2 is YFSETQ. CDR3 in DNA: TGCGCCAGCAGAAACCCTACAGGCATTACGCAGTATTTT. Its protein is CASRNPTGITQYF.

This clonotype was counted at least ten times. This chain uses TRBV19 with TRBJ2-2; D possibly corresponds to TRBD1 (5 bases). V lost 1 base to trimming and J lost 4 bases, with 7 bases between them. The CDR3 has 14 amino acids. Germline assignment: CDR1 LNHDA and CDR2 SQIVND (reference sequence). The CDR3 loop reads CASSIVQGTGELFF. DNA for the CDR3: TGTGCCAGTAGTATAGTTCAGGGCACCGGGGAGCTGTTTTTT.

Of note for this clonotype: This sequence may be a read error, since a much larger clone differs from it by one base. Here the CDR3 DNA reads TGCAGCGTTGGTGGGACAACAAGCACTGAAGCTTTCTTT. Its translation: CSVGGTTSTEAFF. This chain joins TRBV29-1 and TRBJ1-1; TRBD1 might be the D (6 bases). The V gene's germline CDR1 is SQVTM and CDR2 ANQGSEA. The V end lost 4 bases, the J end lost 4 bases, and 13 bases lay between the germline ends. The CDR3 extends over 13 amino acids. Using reference TRBV29-1 and TRBJ1-1 for the parts outside the CDR3, the full variable domain is SAVISQKPSRDICQRGTSLTIQCQVDSQVTMMFWYRQQPGQSLTLIATANQGSEATYESGFVIDKFPISRPNLTFSTLTVSNMSPEDSSIYLCSVGGTTSTEAFFGQGTRLTVV.

Points on this clonotype: This may arise from a read error, as a much more abundant clone is one base away. The chain has TRBV14 and TRBJ2-5; TRBD2 is a possible D gene (6 bases). The CDR3 is 14 amino acids. Trimming stripped 4 bases from V and 4 bases from J, with 13 bases between. CDR1 is SGHDN and CDR2 is FVKESK in the germline V gene. CDR3 in DNA: TGTGCCAGCAGCCGTGCGGGGCCGATAGAGACCCAGTACTTC. Its translation is CASSRAGPIETQYF.

This clonotype was picked up many times. The chain employs TRBV27 and TRBJ1-5; perhaps TRBD1 as D (5 bases). In germline, CDR1 is MNHEY, CDR2 SMNVEV (reference sequence). This CDR3 is 13 amino acids long. Trimming shortened V by 5 bases and J by 9 bases, and 14 bases separated the two germline ends. This CDR3 reads CASSRDRQWPQHF. The DNA of the CDR3 is TGTGCCAGCAGTCGGGACCGCCAATGGCCCCAGCATTTT.

On this clonotype itself: At one end the junction does not follow the germline gene, possibly because of a read error. The chain uses TRBV19 and TRBJ2-1; D call uncertain. This CDR3 region has 14 residues. Germline V gene lookup returns CDR1 LNHDA and CDR2 SQIVND (reference sequence). Here the CDR3 reads CASSIGRPDNEQSF. DNA for the CDR3: TGTGCCAGTAGTATCGGAAGGCCCGACAATGAGCAGTCCTTC.

At least ten counts were recorded for this clonotype. The genes are TRBV5-1 and TRBJ2-1, with 8 bases that match TRBD2. Trimming at V came to 6 bases and at J to 9 bases, leaving 14 bases not matched to a gene. CDR1 SGHRS and CDR2 YFSETQ come from the germline V gene. The CDR3 sequence is 15 residues long. The CDR3 sequence: CASMEKTGGQSEQFF. In DNA form, the CDR3 reads TGCGCCAGCATGGAAAAAACGGGGGGGCAGAGTGAGCAGTTCTTC.

A word on this clonotype: A much larger clone lies a single base off, so this may be a read error. V usage is TRBV7-3 and J usage is TRBJ2-1; 10 bases match TRBD1. CDR1 SGHTA and CDR2 FQGTGA come from the germline V gene. V was clipped by 1 base and J by 3 bases; unmatched bases: 9. The CDR3 consists of 18 residues. CDR3 sequence reads: CASSLIGDGTGVYNEQFF. DNA of the CDR3: TGTGCCAGCAGCTTAATCGGGGACGGGACAGGGGTCTACAATGAGCAGTTCTTC. Drawing the rest from reference TRBV7-3 and TRBJ2-1, the complete variable domain is GAGVSQTPSNKVTEKGKYVELRCDPISGHTALYWYRQSLGQGPEFLIYFQGTGAADDSGLPNDRFFAVRPEGSVSTLKIQRTERGDSAVYLCASSLIGDGTGVYNEQFFGPGTRLTVL.